The present TCR beta chain was sequenced within a study of T cell repertoires in cytomegalovirus infection. Overall study: From public TCR beta signatures came an indication of both CMV infection and matching HLA type. Study results and caveats: HLA-C-restricted CMV-specific TCR beta clonotypes prevailed in the ex vivo response.

Turning to this clonotype: Antigen unknown.

This CDR3 region has 19 residues. Trimming removed 5 bases from V and 0 bases from J, with 20 bases in between. TCRdb reanalysed the reads using MiXCR and keeps one entry per CDR3 protein. The sample consists of 300,000 to 400,000 distinct CDR3 sequences, 15% to 20% of them appearing once. This TCR derives from a human donor in good health (CMV status not recorded). Some clones in this sample may be carry-over from other donors' samples. The material sequenced was PBMCs. The chain couples TRBV12-3 or TRBV12-4 to TRBJ2-6, with D perhaps given as TRBD1 or TRBD2 (5 bases each). DNA for the CDR3: TGTGCCAGCAGTCCAAGGGACCGACTTACTTACTCTGGGGCCAACGTCCTGACTTTC. The encoded protein is CASSPRDRLTYSGANVLTF.